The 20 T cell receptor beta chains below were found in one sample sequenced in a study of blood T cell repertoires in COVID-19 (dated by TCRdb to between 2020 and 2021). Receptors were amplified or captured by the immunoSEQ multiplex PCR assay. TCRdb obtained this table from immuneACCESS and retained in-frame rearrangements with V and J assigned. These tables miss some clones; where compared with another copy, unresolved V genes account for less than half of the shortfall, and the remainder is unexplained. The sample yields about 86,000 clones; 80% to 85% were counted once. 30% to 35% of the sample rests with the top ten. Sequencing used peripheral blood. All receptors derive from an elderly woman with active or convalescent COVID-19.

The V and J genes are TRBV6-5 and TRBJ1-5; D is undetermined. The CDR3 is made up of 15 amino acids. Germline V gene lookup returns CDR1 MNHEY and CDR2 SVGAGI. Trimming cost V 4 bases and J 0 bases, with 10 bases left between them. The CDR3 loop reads CASSSVGDSNQPQHF. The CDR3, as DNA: TGTGCCAGCAGTTCGGTCGGAGATAGCAATCAGCCCCAGCATTTT.

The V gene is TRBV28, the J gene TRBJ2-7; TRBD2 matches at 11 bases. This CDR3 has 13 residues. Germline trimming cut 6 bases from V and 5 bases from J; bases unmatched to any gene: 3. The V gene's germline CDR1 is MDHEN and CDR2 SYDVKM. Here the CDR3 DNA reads TGTGCCAGCAGGACTAGCGGGACCAACGAGCAGTACTTC. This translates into CASRTSGTNEQYF.

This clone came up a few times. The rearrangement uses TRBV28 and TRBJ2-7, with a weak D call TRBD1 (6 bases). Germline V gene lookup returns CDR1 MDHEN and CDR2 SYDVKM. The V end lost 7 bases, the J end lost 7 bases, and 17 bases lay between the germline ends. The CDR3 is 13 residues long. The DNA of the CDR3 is TGTGCCAGCACTCCCCGGGACATCGGGGAGCAGTACTTC. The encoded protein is CASTPRDIGEQYF. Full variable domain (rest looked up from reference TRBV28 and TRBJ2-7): DVKVTQSSRYLVKRTGEKVFLECVQDMDHENMFWYRQDPGLGLRLIYFSYDVKMKEKGDIPEGYSVSREKKERFSLILESASTNQTSMYLCASTPRDIGEQYFGPGTRLTVT.

The CDR3 protein is CASSMGQGLYNEQFF. In nucleotides, the CDR3 is TGTGCCAGTAGTATGGGACAGGGCCTCTACAATGAGCAGTTCTTC. The chain links TRBV19 to TRBJ2-1; TRBD1 matches 9 bases. V lost 3 bases to trimming and J lost 3 bases; unmatched junction nucleotides: 3. This CDR3 region has 15 residues. Germline CDR1 LNHDA, CDR2 SQIVND (reference sequence).

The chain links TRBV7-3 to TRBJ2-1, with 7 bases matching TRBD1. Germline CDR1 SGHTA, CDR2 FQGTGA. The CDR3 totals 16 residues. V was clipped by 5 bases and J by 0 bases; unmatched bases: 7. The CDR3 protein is CASSQTTGRSYNEQFF. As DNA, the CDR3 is TGTGCCAGCAGCCAAACGACAGGGCGCTCCTACAATGAGCAGTTCTTC.

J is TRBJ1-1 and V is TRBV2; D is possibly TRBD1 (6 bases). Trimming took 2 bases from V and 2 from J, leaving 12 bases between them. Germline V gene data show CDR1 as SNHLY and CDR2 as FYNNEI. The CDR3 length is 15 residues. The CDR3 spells CASSESGGGNTEAFF. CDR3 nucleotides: TGTGCCAGCAGTGAATCGGGGGGCGGAAACACTGAAGCTTTCTTT.

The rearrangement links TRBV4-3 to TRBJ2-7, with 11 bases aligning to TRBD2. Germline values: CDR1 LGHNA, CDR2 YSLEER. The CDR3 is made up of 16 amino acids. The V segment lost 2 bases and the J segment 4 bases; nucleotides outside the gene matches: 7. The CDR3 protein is CASSQTLAGGQYEQYF. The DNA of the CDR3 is TGCGCCAGCAGCCAAACCTTAGCGGGGGGGCAGTACGAGCAGTACTTC.

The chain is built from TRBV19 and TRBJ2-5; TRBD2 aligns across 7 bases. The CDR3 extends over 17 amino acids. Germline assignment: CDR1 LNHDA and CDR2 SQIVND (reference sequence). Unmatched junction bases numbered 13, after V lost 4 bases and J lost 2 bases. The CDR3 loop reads CASSTAPGLSFQETQYF. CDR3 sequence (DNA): TGTGCCAGTAGTACCGCCCCGGGACTAAGTTTTCAAGAGACCCAGTACTTC.

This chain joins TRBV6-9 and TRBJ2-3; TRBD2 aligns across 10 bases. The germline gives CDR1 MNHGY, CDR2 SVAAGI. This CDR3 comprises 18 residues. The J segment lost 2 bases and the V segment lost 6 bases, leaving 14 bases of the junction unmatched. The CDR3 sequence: CASSNAAGTSVITDTQYF. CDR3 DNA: TGTGCCAGCAGCAACGCAGCCGGGACTAGCGTAATCACAGATACGCAGTATTTT.

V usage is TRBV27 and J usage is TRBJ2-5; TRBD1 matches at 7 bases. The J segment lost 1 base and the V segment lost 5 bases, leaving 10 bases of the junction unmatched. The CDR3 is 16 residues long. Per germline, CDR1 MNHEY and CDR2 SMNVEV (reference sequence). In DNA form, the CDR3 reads TGTGCCAGCAGTCCAGCGACAGGGTGGGTCCAAGAGACCCAGTACTTC. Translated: CASSPATGWVQETQYF.

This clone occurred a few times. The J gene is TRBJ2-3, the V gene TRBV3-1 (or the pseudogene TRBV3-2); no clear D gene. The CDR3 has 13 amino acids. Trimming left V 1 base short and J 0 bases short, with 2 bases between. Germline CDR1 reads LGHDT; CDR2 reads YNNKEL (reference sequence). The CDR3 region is CASSQASTDTQYF. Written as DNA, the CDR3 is TGTGCCAGCAGCCAAGCGAGCACAGATACGCAGTATTTT.

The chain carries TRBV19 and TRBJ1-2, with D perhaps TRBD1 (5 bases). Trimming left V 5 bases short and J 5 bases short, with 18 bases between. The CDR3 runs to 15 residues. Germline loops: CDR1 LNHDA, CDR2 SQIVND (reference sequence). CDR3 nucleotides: TGTGCCAGTAGTGTCCGCGGGGCGGGCCTATATGGCTACACCTTC. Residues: CASSVRGAGLYGYTF.

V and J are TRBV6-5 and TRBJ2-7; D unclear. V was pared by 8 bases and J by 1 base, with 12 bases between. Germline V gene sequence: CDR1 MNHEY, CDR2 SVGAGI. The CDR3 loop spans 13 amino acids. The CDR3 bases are TGTGCCAGCCTGAACATGTTTTCCTACGAGCAGTACTTC. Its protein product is CASLNMFSYEQYF.

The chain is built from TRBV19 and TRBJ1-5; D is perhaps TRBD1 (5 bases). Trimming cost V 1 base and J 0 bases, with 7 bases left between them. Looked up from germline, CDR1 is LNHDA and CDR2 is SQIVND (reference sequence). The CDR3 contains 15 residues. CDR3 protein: CASSIGGVSNQPQHF. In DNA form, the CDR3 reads TGTGCCAGTAGTATAGGGGGGGTTAGCAATCAGCCCCAGCATTTT.

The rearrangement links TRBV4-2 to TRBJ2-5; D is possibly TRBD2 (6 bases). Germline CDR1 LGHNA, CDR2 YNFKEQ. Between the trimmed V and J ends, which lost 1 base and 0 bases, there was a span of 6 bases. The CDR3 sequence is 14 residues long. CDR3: CASSQGDYQETQYF. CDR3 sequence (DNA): TGTGCCAGCAGCCAAGGGGACTACCAAGAGACCCAGTACTTC.

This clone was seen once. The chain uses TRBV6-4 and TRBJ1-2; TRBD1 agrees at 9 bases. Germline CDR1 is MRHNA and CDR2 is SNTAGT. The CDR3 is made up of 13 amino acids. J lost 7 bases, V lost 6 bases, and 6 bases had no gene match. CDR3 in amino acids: CASSADRGIGYTF. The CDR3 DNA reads TGTGCCAGCAGCGCCGACAGGGGGATTGGCTACACCTTC.

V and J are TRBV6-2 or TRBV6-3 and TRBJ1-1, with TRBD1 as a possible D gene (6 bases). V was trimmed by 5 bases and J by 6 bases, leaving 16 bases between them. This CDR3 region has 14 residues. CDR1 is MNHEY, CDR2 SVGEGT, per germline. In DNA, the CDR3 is TGTGCCAGCAGTAACCCAGGGGTGGTGGCTGAAGCTTTCTTT. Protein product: CASSNPGVVAEAFF.

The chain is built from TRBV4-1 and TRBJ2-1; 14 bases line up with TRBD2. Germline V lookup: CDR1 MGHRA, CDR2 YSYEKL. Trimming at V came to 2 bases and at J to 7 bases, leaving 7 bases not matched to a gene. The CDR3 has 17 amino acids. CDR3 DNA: TGCGCCAGCAGCCAATCCCTGACTAGCGGGGGGGTGAATGAGCAGTTCTTC. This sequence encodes CASSQSLTSGGVNEQFF.

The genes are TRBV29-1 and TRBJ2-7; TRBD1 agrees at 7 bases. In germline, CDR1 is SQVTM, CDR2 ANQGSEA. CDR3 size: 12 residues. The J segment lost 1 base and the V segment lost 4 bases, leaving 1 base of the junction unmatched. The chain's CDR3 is CSVGQGSYEQYF. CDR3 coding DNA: TGCAGCGTTGGACAGGGATCCTACGAGCAGTACTTC.

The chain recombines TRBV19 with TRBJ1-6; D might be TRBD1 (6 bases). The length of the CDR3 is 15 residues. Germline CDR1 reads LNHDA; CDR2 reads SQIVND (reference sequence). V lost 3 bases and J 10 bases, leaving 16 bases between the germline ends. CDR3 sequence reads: CASSIMAGASSPLHF. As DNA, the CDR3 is TGTGCCAGTAGTATCATGGCGGGGGCCAGCTCACCCCTCCACTTT. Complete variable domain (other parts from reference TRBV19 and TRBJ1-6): DGGITQSPKYLFRKEGQNVTLSCEQNLNHDAMYWYRQDPGQGLRLIYYSQIVNDFQKGDIAEGYSVSREKKESFPLTVTSAQKNPTAFYLCASSIMAGASSPLHFGNGTRLTVT.